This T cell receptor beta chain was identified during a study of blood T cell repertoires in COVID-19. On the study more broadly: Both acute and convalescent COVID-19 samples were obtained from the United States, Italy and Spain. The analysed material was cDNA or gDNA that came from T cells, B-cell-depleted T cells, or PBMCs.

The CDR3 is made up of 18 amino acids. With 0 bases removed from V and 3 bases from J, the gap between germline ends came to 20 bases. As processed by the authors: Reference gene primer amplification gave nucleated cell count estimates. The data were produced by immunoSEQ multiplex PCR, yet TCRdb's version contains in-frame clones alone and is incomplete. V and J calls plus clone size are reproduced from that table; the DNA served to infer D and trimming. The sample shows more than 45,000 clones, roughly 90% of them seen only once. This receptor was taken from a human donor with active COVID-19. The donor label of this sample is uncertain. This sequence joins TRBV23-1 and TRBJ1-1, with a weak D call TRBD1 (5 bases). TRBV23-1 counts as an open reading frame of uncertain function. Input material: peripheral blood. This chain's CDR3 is CASSQSIIFRGTDTEAFF. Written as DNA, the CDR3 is TGCGCCAGCAGTCAATCGATCATCTTTCGGGGGACGGACACTGAAGCTTTCTTT.